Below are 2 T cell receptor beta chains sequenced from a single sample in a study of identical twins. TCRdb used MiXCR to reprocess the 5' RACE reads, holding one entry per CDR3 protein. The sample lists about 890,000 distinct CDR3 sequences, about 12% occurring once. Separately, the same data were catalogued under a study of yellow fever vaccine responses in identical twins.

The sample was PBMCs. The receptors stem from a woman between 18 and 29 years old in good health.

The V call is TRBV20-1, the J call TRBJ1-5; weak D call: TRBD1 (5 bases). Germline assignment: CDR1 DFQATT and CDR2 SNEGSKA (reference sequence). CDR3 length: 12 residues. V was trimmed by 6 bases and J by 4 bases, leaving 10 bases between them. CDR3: CSAGRNNQPQHF. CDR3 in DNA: TGCAGTGCGGGACGGAATAATCAGCCCCAGCATTTT.

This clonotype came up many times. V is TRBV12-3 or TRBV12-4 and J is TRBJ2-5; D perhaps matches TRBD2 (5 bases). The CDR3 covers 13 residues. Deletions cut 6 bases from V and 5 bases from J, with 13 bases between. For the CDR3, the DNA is TGTGCCAGCAGCCTTACTAGGACCGAGACCCAGTACTTC. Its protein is CASSLTRTETQYF.